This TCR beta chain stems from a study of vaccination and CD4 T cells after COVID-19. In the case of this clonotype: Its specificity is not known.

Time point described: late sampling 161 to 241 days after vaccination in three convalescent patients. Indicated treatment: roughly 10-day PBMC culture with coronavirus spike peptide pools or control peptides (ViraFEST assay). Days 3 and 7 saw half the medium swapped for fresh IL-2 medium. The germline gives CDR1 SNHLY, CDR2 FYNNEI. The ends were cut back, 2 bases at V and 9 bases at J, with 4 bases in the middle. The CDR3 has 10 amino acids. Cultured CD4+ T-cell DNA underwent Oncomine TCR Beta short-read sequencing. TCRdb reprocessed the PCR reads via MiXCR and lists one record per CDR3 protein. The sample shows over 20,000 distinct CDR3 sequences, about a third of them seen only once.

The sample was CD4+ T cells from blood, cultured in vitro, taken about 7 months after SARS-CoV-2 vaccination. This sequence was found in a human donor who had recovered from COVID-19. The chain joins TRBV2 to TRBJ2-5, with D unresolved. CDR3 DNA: TGTGCCAGCAGTGAACAGTCCCAGTACTTC. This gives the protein CASSEQSQYF.